Following are 26 T cell receptor beta chains from one sample sequenced in a study of blood T cell repertoires in COVID-19. Sequenced by immunoSEQ multiplex PCR; TCRdb stores in-frame clones only, minus some. The sample shows 90,000 to 100,000 clones, about four fifths of them seen only once. The material sequenced was peripheral blood. The receptors were sampled from a man between 65 and 85 years old with active or convalescent COVID-19.

The chain couples TRBV10-3 to TRBJ1-5; possible D gene TRBD1, 6 bases. This CDR3 is 15 amino acids long. Trimming cost V 3 bases and J 2 bases, with 11 bases left between them. The germline V gene encodes CDR1 ENHRY and CDR2 SYGVKD. The CDR3 DNA follows: TGTGCCATCAGTGATTCGGACAGAGGCAATCAGCCCCAGCATTTT. Protein: CAISDSDRGNQPQHF.

The sample holds a few counts of this clone. The chain combines TRBV7-2 with TRBJ1-2; D is perhaps TRBD1 (6 bases). Between the trimmed V and J ends, which lost 5 bases and 4 bases, there was a span of 17 bases. There are 15 residues in the CDR3. CDR1 and CDR2 from the germline V gene are SGHTA and FQGNSA. The CDR3 sequence: CASSRGGLGGYGYTF. In DNA, the CDR3 is TGTGCCAGCAGCAGGGGGGGGCTAGGTGGCTATGGCTACACCTTC.

This clone came up once. The J gene is TRBJ1-1, the V gene TRBV3-1 (or the pseudogene TRBV3-2), with 8 nucleotides matching TRBD1. Germline-derived CDR1 and CDR2 are LGHDT and YNNKEL (reference sequence). Unmatched junction bases numbered 11, after V lost 6 bases and J lost 11 bases. There are 13 residues in the CDR3. The CDR3 DNA reads TGTGCCAGCAGTTACAGGGGGGGCGAAGTGGCTTTCTTT. Translated, it gives CASSYRGGEVAFF.

The V and J genes are TRBV3-1 (or the pseudogene TRBV3-2) and TRBJ1-2; possible D gene TRBD1, 6 bases. There are 13 residues in the CDR3. CDR1 and CDR2 (germline): LGHDT, YNNKEL (reference sequence). Trimming took 0 bases from V and 8 from J, leaving 10 bases between them. CDR3 bases: TGTGCCAGCAGCCAAGAGAGGGGGGGCGGCTACACCTTC. It yields the protein CASSQERGGGYTF.

The chain combines TRBV18 with TRBJ2-3, with a possible D match to TRBD2 (6 bases). Per the germline V gene, CDR1 is KGHSH and CDR2 is LQKENI. V was pared by 3 bases and J by 4 bases, with 20 bases between. The CDR3 loop spans 17 amino acids. The CDR3 here is CASSPNRWEVNADTQYF. The CDR3 DNA reads TGTGCCAGCTCACCCAATCGCTGGGAGGTGAACGCAGATACGCAGTATTTT.

The rearrangement links TRBV18 to TRBJ2-6; 10 nucleotides line up with TRBD1. V lost 6 bases, J lost 4 bases, and 9 bases stayed unmatched. Germline lookup yields CDR1 KGHSH and CDR2 LQKENI. The CDR3 spans 17 residues. The CDR3 DNA reads TGTGCCAGCTCCCACGGGACAGGGGTTGCCGGGGCCAACGTCCTGACTTTC. This codes for CASSHGTGVAGANVLTF.

J is TRBJ2-1 and V is TRBV5-1; 11 nucleotides line up with TRBD2. Per germline, CDR1 SGHRS and CDR2 YFSETQ. Unmatched junction bases numbered 9, after V lost 0 bases and J lost 4 bases. CDR3 size: 18 residues. CDR3 nucleotides: TGCGCCAGCAGCTTGGCCAGGGCTAGCGGGGGGATATACAATGAGCAGTTCTTC. This sequence encodes CASSLARASGGIYNEQFF.

The V gene is TRBV6-5, the J gene TRBJ2-7, with 11 bases identical to TRBD1. The V segment lost 5 bases and the J segment 6 bases; nucleotides outside the gene matches: 3. CDR3 length equals 13 residues. Germline V gene data show CDR1 as MNHEY and CDR2 as SVGAGI. CDR3 protein: CASSRGTGGEQYF. CDR3 nucleotides: TGTGCCAGCAGTCGTGGGACAGGGGGCGAGCAGTACTTC.

This clone was picked up a small number of times. This sample also contains other DNA sequences that code for the same CDR3. This chain uses TRBV9 with TRBJ2-7; D ambiguous. CDR3 length: 15 amino acids. V shed 0 bases and J shed 0 bases, with 10 bases lying between them. In germline, CDR1 is SGDLS, CDR2 YYNGEE. CDR3 sequence (DNA): TGTGCCAGCAGCGTAGGCGCAGGTAGCTCCTACGAGCAGTACTTC. Translating gives CASSVGAGSSYEQYF. The variable domain in full, completed from reference TRBV9 and TRBJ2-7, reads DSGVTQTPKHLITATGQRVTLRCSPRSGDLSVYWYQQSLDQGLQFLIQYYNGEERAKGNILERFSAQQFPDLHSELNLSSLELGDSALYFCASSVGAGSSYEQYFGPGTRLTVT.

The gene calls are TRBV5-8 and TRBJ2-3; 8 bases agree with TRBD2. Germline loops: CDR1 SGHTS, CDR2 YDEGEE. This CDR3 comprises 17 residues. With 3 bases clipped from V and 3 bases from J, the junction kept 12 bases outside the gene matches. This chain's CDR3 is CASSSNLWRGVTDTQYF. In DNA form, the CDR3 reads TGTGCCAGCAGCTCGAACCTTTGGCGGGGGGTGACAGATACGCAGTATTTT.

This chain connects TRBV5-1 to TRBJ1-1; D gene unclear. Between the trimmed V and J ends, which lost 3 bases and 4 bases, there was a span of 13 bases. The CDR3 is 14 residues long. The germline V gene encodes CDR1 SGHRS and CDR2 YFSETQ. The CDR3, as DNA: TGCGCCAGCAGCTATTACACCGCCCCCACTGAAGCTTTCTTT. Translating gives CASSYYTAPTEAFF.

The chain has TRBV5-6 and TRBJ1-3; TRBD1 agrees at 8 bases. V lost 4 bases to trimming and J lost 0 bases; unmatched junction nucleotides: 3. The CDR3 totals 15 residues. Per germline, CDR1 SGHDT and CDR2 YYEEEE. Here the CDR3 DNA reads TGTGCCAGCAGCCCGGACAGGGACTCTGGAAACACCATATATTTT. It is translated as CASSPDRDSGNTIYF.

The gene calls are TRBV7-2 and TRBJ2-3; 7 bases agree with TRBD2. The CDR3 spans 16 residues. J gave up 2 bases and V 7 bases, and 12 bases lay outside the gene matches. The germline gives CDR1 SGHTA, CDR2 FQGNSA. The CDR3 spells CASNLGGMVYTDTQYF. CDR3 nucleotides: TGTGCCAGCAACTTGGGGGGGATGGTTTACACAGATACGCAGTATTTT.

V gene TRBV5-6 combines with J gene TRBJ1-6; 8 bases are shared with TRBD1. The CDR3 is 16 residues long. V lost 3 bases to trimming and J lost 9 bases; unmatched junction nucleotides: 11. CDR1 is SGHDT and CDR2 is YYEEEE in the germline V gene. CDR3 amino acids: CASSSFGTGSSSPLHF. The CDR3 DNA reads as TGTGCCAGCAGCTCGTTCGGGACAGGATCATCTTCACCCCTCCACTTT.

This clone was counted a few times. The V call is TRBV6-5, the J call TRBJ1-1; TRBD1 is a possible D gene (5 bases). The CDR3 extends over 14 amino acids. Deletions cut 3 bases from V and 4 bases from J, with 12 bases between. Germline-derived CDR1 and CDR2 are MNHEY and SVGAGI. CDR3 loop: CASSYNRRGTEAFF. As DNA, the CDR3 is TGTGCCAGCAGTTATAACCGGAGGGGCACTGAAGCTTTCTTT.

The rearrangement links TRBV12-3 or TRBV12-4 to TRBJ1-5; D remains ambiguous. The CDR3 loop spans 12 amino acids. V was cut by 3 bases and J by 3 bases, with 3 bases left in between. The CDR3 loop reads CASSFSNQPQHF. The CDR3 DNA follows: TGTGCCAGCAGTTTCTCCAATCAGCCCCAGCATTTT.

This clone was observed a handful of times. The V and J genes are TRBV24-1 and TRBJ1-5; 8 bases fit TRBD1. The germline CDR1 and CDR2 sequences are KGHDR and SFDVKD. Trimming at V came to 4 bases and at J to 2 bases, leaving 6 bases not matched to a gene. The CDR3 runs 16 residues. The CDR3 region is CATSDSGGAGNQPQHF. CDR3 sequence (DNA): TGTGCCACCAGTGACTCAGGGGGCGCGGGCAATCAGCCCCAGCATTTT.

The J gene is TRBJ2-1, the V gene TRBV6-2 or TRBV6-3, with 9 nucleotides matching TRBD1. Germline V gene lookup returns CDR1 MNHEY and CDR2 SVGEGT. The CDR3 sequence is 15 residues long. V gave up 1 base and J gave up 9 bases; unmatched junction bases: 7. The DNA for the CDR3 is TGTGCCAGCAGTTACTACGGGACAGGGCGGGGTGAGCAGTTCTTC. As protein: CASSYYGTGRGEQFF.

The V call is TRBV5-6, the J call TRBJ1-4; 7 positions agree with TRBD1. V dropped 2 bases and J dropped 7; count of bases not matched to a gene: 5. CDR3 length: 14 amino acids. CDR1 is SGHDT and CDR2 is YYEEEE in the germline V gene. The CDR3 sequence is CASSFGAGGEKLFF. As DNA, the CDR3 is TGTGCCAGCAGCTTTGGAGCAGGGGGTGAAAAACTGTTTTTT.

The chain carries TRBV6-6 and TRBJ2-5; D possibly corresponds to TRBD2 (5 bases). Germline CDR1 MNHNY, CDR2 SVGAGI (reference sequence). The CDR3 extends over 14 amino acids. Trimming stripped 1 base from V and 5 bases from J, with 11 bases between. The DNA of the CDR3 is TGTGCCAGCAGTTACTTTGAGGGAGCCGAGACCCAGTACTTC. Translated, it gives CASSYFEGAETQYF.

The chain uses TRBV28 and TRBJ1-2; D call uncertain. Per germline, CDR1 MDHEN and CDR2 SYDVKM. This CDR3 region has 11 residues. The V gene lost 10 bases and the J gene lost 5 bases, with 11 bases spanning the gap. This CDR3 reads CATFKQYGYTF. The CDR3 DNA reads as TGTGCCACCTTTAAACAATATGGCTACACCTTC.

V is TRBV5-1 and J is TRBJ2-1; unclear D gene. Germline V gene lookup returns CDR1 SGHRS and CDR2 YFSETQ. V was trimmed by 3 bases and J by 0 bases, leaving 10 bases between them. The CDR3 extends over 15 amino acids. The CDR3 loop is CASSSTESSYNEQFF. CDR3 bases: TGCGCCAGCAGCTCGACGGAGAGCTCCTACAATGAGCAGTTCTTC.

A few counts support this clone. The chain couples TRBV27 to TRBJ1-5, with D unclear. The V gene lost 2 bases and the J gene lost 4 bases, with 6 bases spanning the gap. The CDR3 runs to 13 residues. Germline lookup yields CDR1 MNHEY and CDR2 SMNVEV (reference sequence). The CDR3 bases are TGTGCCAGCAGTTTAGGGCAGAATCAGCCCCAGCATTTT. As protein: CASSLGQNQPQHF.

This clone showed up just a few times. V and J are TRBV5-1 and TRBJ2-7; 8 nucleotides align to TRBD2. The CDR3 consists of 15 residues. Germline assignment: CDR1 SGHRS and CDR2 YFSETQ. Losses at the gene ends were 4 bases for V and 7 bases for J; bases not matched to a gene: 13. The CDR3, as DNA: TGCGCCAGCAGCGGAGAAACCGGGACTAGGGGTGAGCAGTACTTC. Its translation: CASSGETGTRGEQYF.

V usage is TRBV9 and J usage is TRBJ2-5; possibly TRBD2 for D (5 bases). The CDR3 covers 14 residues. Germline V gene lookup returns CDR1 SGDLS and CDR2 YYNGEE. Deletions cut 0 bases from V and 3 bases from J, with 9 bases between. The CDR3 DNA reads as TGTGCCAGCAGCGTAGGGACTGGGGAAGAGACCCAGTACTTC. Residues: CASSVGTGEETQYF. The whole variable domain, remainder taken from reference TRBV9 and TRBJ2-5, is DSGVTQTPKHLITATGQRVTLRCSPRSGDLSVYWYQQSLDQGLQFLIQYYNGEERAKGNILERFSAQQFPDLHSELNLSSLELGDSALYFCASSVGTGEETQYFGPGTRLLVL.

V gene TRBV6-5 combines with J gene TRBJ1-1, with D possibly TRBD1 on 6 matching bases. This CDR3 is built from 14 residues. CDR1 and CDR2 from the germline V gene are MNHEY and SVGAGI. With 4 bases removed from V and 5 bases from J, the gap between germline ends came to 14 bases. The CDR3 sequence: CASSLKGERTEAFF. As DNA, the CDR3 is TGTGCCAGCAGTTTAAAGGGGGAAAGGACTGAAGCTTTCTTT.